Following are 31 T cell receptor beta chains from one sample sequenced in a study of blood T cell repertoires in COVID-19. The table came from immunoSEQ multiplex PCR; TCRdb's copy has only in-frame clones and leaves some out. The table has some 150,000 clones, 80% to 85% seen once; the top ten hold about 2.7%. Source material: peripheral blood. The receptors shown here come from a human donor with acute or convalescent COVID-19. The donor label of this sample is uncertain.

This chain links TRBV3-1 (or the pseudogene TRBV3-2) with TRBJ1-2; D ambiguous. The germline V gene has CDR1 LGHDT and CDR2 YNNKEL (reference sequence). CDR3 length: 16 amino acids. The ends were cut back, 1 base at V and 2 bases at J, with 14 bases in the middle. The CDR3 is CASSQGVKGGNYGYTF. As DNA, the CDR3 is TGTGCCAGCAGCCAAGGGGTAAAGGGAGGGAACTATGGCTACACCTTC.

The table lists this clone with a few counts. J is TRBJ1-6 and V is TRBV30; D gene unclear. CDR1 and CDR2 (germline): GTSNPN, SVGIG (reference sequence). This CDR3 contains 15 residues. The ends were cut back, 3 bases at V and 7 bases at J, with 16 bases in the middle. CDR3 in amino acids: CAWRLYGLSNSPLHF. The CDR3 DNA sequence: TGTGCCTGGAGGCTTTATGGACTGAGCAATTCACCCCTCCACTTT.

This chain connects TRBV10-1 to TRBJ2-2; 12 nucleotides agree with TRBD2. Losses at the gene ends were 6 bases for V and 6 bases for J; bases not matched to a gene: 5. The CDR3 sequence is 15 residues long. Germline CDR1 and CDR2: WNHNN and SYGVQD (reference sequence). The CDR3 DNA sequence: TGCGCCAGCAGGCTAGCGGGAGGGCAGGCCGGGGAGCTGTTTTTT. Protein: CASRLAGGQAGELFF.

Many counts were recorded for this clone. The chain joins TRBV28 to TRBJ1-6; tentatively, D is TRBD1 (6 bases). V lost 8 bases and J lost 6, with 17 bases in between. This CDR3 region has 15 residues. The germline V gene has CDR1 MDHEN and CDR2 SYDVKM. CDR3 bases: TGTGCCAGCGCGACCTCGACAGGATCTAATTCACCCCTCCACTTT. It specifies CASATSTGSNSPLHF.

The chain couples TRBV7-2 to TRBJ2-1; D is undetermined. Germline lookup yields CDR1 SGHTA and CDR2 FQGNSA. CDR3 length: 14 residues. The V end lost 1 base, the J end lost 9 bases, and 13 bases lay between the germline ends. The CDR3 DNA is TGTGCCAGCAGCTTAGAACCGCGGCCCCCTGAGCAGTTCTTC. Protein sequence: CASSLEPRPPEQFF.

This chain uses TRBV19 with TRBJ2-1; 10 bases match TRBD1. V shed 1 base and J 7 bases; nucleotides not matched to a gene: 4. Looked up from germline, CDR1 is LNHDA and CDR2 is SQIVND (reference sequence). The CDR3 runs 15 residues. The CDR3 sequence is CASSIAGQGRNEQFF. CDR3 DNA: TGTGCCAGTAGTATAGCGGGACAGGGGCGGAATGAGCAGTTCTTC.

The genes are TRBV28 and TRBJ2-3, with 10 nucleotides matching TRBD1. J lost 2 bases, V lost 6 bases, and 5 bases had no gene match. Germline loops: CDR1 MDHEN, CDR2 SYDVKM. The CDR3 has 15 amino acids. The CDR3 sequence: CASSSGQGFTDTQYF. CDR3 coding DNA: TGTGCCAGCAGCTCGGGACAGGGGTTCACAGATACGCAGTATTTT.

The V and J genes are TRBV2 and TRBJ2-2; TRBD1 matches at 8 bases. V dropped 2 bases and J dropped 6; count of bases not matched to a gene: 14. The length of the CDR3 is 18 residues. The germline V gene has CDR1 SNHLY and CDR2 FYNNEI. For the CDR3, the DNA is TGTGCCAGCAGTGAAAGGGGGCCCAGGGGGCGAGAGGCCGGGGAGCTGTTTTTT. Its protein is CASSERGPRGREAGELFF.

V gene TRBV10-3 combines with J gene TRBJ2-7; 8 positions agree with TRBD1. Per germline, CDR1 ENHRY and CDR2 SYGVKD. The length of the CDR3 is 14 residues. Trimming took 6 bases from V and 4 from J; bases not matched to a gene: 8. The CDR3 DNA reads TGTGCCATCAGGGACGGACAGGGAGGTTACGAGCAGTACTTC. As protein: CAIRDGQGGYEQYF.

The chain combines TRBV2 with TRBJ1-2; 8 nucleotides line up with TRBD1. V lost 7 bases, J lost 8 bases, and 3 bases stayed unmatched. Looked up from germline, CDR1 is SNHLY and CDR2 is FYNNEI. The CDR3 sequence is 11 residues long. The CDR3 here is CASNRGGGYTF. The CDR3 coding sequence is TGTGCCAGCAACAGGGGGGGCGGCTACACCTTC. Variable domain in full (rest from reference TRBV2 and TRBJ1-2): EPEVTQTPSHQVTQMGQEVILRCVPISNHLYFYWYRQILGQKVEFLVSFYNNEISEKSEIFDDQFSVERPDGSNFTLKIRSTKLEDSAMYFCASNRGGGYTFGSGTRLTVV.

This chain joins TRBV7-8 and TRBJ2-7; D may be TRBD2 (5 bases). From germline, CDR1 is SGHVS and CDR2 FQNEAQ. The V gene lost 1 base and the J gene lost 6 bases, with 10 bases spanning the gap. The CDR3 consists of 13 residues. This CDR3 reads CASSLGTGSEQYF. In nucleotides, the CDR3 is TGTGCCAGCAGCTTAGGGACGGGGAGCGAGCAGTACTTC.

V gene TRBV2 combines with J gene TRBJ1-3, with D perhaps matching TRBD1 (6 bases). V shed 4 bases and J shed 0 bases, with 10 bases lying between them. The CDR3 runs to 15 residues. The germline V gene encodes CDR1 SNHLY and CDR2 FYNNEI. In nucleotides, the CDR3 is TGTGCCAGCAGTGCGACAGGACCCTCTGGAAACACCATATATTTT. Its translation is CASSATGPSGNTIYF.

For the CDR3, the DNA is TGTGCCAGCTCACCACCTAGCGGGGGCTCCTACAATGAGCAGTTCTTC. Translation: CASSPPSGGSYNEQFF. The chain links TRBV18 to TRBJ2-1, with TRBD2 identical over 9 bases. Germline CDR1 and CDR2: KGHSH and LQKENI. The CDR3 is 16 residues long. Germline trimming cut 0 bases from V and 0 bases from J; bases unmatched to any gene: 0.

The chain has TRBV5-6 and TRBJ2-1; 12 bases are a match to TRBD2. Germline lookup yields CDR1 SGHDT and CDR2 YYEEEE. This CDR3 spans 19 amino acids. V gave up 0 bases and J gave up 13 bases; unmatched junction bases: 20. The CDR3 DNA is TGTGCCAGCAGCTTGGGCCACGGACCAGAAAGCCTAGCGGGAGGGAAACAGTTCTTC. Translated: CASSLGHGPESLAGGKQFF.

The J gene is TRBJ1-4, the V gene TRBV5-1, with TRBD1 matching 8 bases. J gave up 3 bases and V 3 bases, and 10 bases lay outside the gene matches. The CDR3 sequence is 17 residues long. Germline-derived CDR1 and CDR2 are SGHRS and YFSETQ. In nucleotides, the CDR3 is TGCGCCAGCAGCTGGTTACCGCAGGGGGCTTCTAATGAAAAACTGTTTTTT. Amino acids: CASSWLPQGASNEKLFF.

The chain uses TRBV30 and TRBJ2-5; 8 bases are a match to TRBD1. J was trimmed by 1 base and V by 4 bases; bases with no gene match: 2. CDR1 and CDR2 (germline): GTSNPN, SVGIG (reference sequence). This CDR3 comprises 13 residues. CDR3 region: CAWNRGTQETQYF. The CDR3 DNA reads as TGTGCCTGGAACAGGGGGACCCAAGAGACCCAGTACTTC.

The chain couples TRBV6-5 to TRBJ1-2; TRBD1 agrees at 8 bases. The length of the CDR3 is 14 residues. Germline V CDR1 and CDR2: MNHEY, SVGAGI. V gave up 7 bases and J gave up 2 bases; unmatched junction bases: 6. CDR3 loop: CASTPRTGNYGYTF. In DNA, the CDR3 is TGTGCCAGCACGCCACGGACAGGGAACTATGGCTACACCTTC.

DNA of the CDR3: TGTGCCAGCAGTCACTTGGGGGGGCCAGGCGTCACCTACGAGCAGTACTTC. It codes for CASSHLGGPGVTYEQYF. The rearrangement links TRBV28 to TRBJ2-7, with D tentatively TRBD2 (7 bases). V was trimmed by 5 bases and J by 2 bases, leaving 22 bases between them. Germline V gene lookup returns CDR1 MDHEN and CDR2 SYDVKM. This CDR3 comprises 17 residues.

V usage is TRBV6-4 and J usage is TRBJ1-2, with D hard to call. Per the germline V gene, CDR1 is MRHNA and CDR2 is SNTAGT. CDR3 length equals 11 residues. The germline V and J ends were trimmed by 2 bases and 4 bases, with 2 bases remaining between them. The CDR3 region is CASSDRYGYTF. The CDR3 coding sequence is TGTGCCAGCAGTGACCGCTATGGCTACACCTTC.

This rearrangement joins TRBV5-4 to TRBJ1-1, with D perhaps matching TRBD1 (5 bases). Per the germline V gene, CDR1 is SGHNT and CDR2 is YYREEE (reference sequence). The CDR3 contains 12 residues. Trimming left V 2 bases short and J 4 bases short, with 6 bases between. CDR3 region: CASSLRGTEAFF. The CDR3 DNA follows: TGTGCCAGCAGCTTAAGGGGCACTGAAGCTTTCTTT. Full variable domain (remainder filled in from reference TRBV5-4 and TRBJ1-1): ETGVTQSPTHLIKTRGQQVTLRCSSQSGHNTVSWYQQALGQGPQFIFQYYREEENGRGNFPPRFSGLQFPNYSSELNVNALELDDSALYLCASSLRGTEAFFGQGTRLTVV.

J is TRBJ2-7 and V is TRBV28; no firm D call. The CDR3 is made up of 11 amino acids. The V gene's germline CDR1 is MDHEN and CDR2 SYDVKM. The ends were cut back, 4 bases at V and 7 bases at J, with 8 bases in the middle. DNA for the CDR3: TGTGCCAGCAGTTCCTCTCGGGAGCAGTACTTC. Protein: CASSSSREQYF.

The chain links TRBV15 to TRBJ2-4; the match to TRBD2 covers 8 bases. The V gene end was trimmed by 8 bases and the J gene end by 6 bases; junction bases not matched to a gene: 3. The CDR3 length is 12 residues. The germline V gene encodes CDR1 LNHNV and CDR2 YYDKDF (reference sequence). CDR3 bases: TGTGCCACCTTCGGACTAGCAAACATTCAGTACTTC. This codes for CATFGLANIQYF.

The rearrangement uses TRBV6-5 and TRBJ1-1; TRBD1 might be the D (5 bases). Germline V lookup: CDR1 MNHEY, CDR2 SVGAGI. The CDR3 loop spans 12 amino acids. The ends were cut back, 5 bases at V and 7 bases at J, with 11 bases in the middle. The DNA of the CDR3 is TGTGCCAGCAGTCGACGGGGGGGTGAAGCTTTCTTT. Encoded protein: CASSRRGGEAFF.

Remarks on this clone: Its ends do not fully match the called genes, so a read error is possible. The chain carries TRBV23-1 and TRBJ2-7; maybe TRBD1 (5 bases). TRBV23-1 is an ORF; its function is uncertain. The CDR3 totals 10 residues. The CDR3 bases are TGCGCCAGCAGTCAATCGTGGACAAACTTC. This encodes CASSQSWTNF.

The V call is TRBV30, the J call TRBJ2-3, with 8 bases that match TRBD2. The CDR3 is 18 amino acids. V lost 2 bases and J lost 0; bases outside the gene matches: 13. CDR1 is GTSNPN, CDR2 SVGIG, per germline (reference sequence). The CDR3 sequence: CAWSPFTGGAGSTDTQYF. The CDR3 coding sequence is TGTGCCTGGAGTCCCTTCACCGGGGGGGCCGGGAGCACAGATACGCAGTATTTT.

The chain has TRBV6-5 and TRBJ2-3, with TRBD1 as a possible D gene (5 bases). In germline, CDR1 is MNHEY, CDR2 SVGAGI. Trimming cost V 6 bases and J 0 bases, with 13 bases left between them. The CDR3 has 15 residues. The CDR3 DNA reads as TGTGCCAGCAGCTTAAGTGGGGCTAGCACAGATACGCAGTATTTT. It yields the protein CASSLSGASTDTQYF.

The V call is TRBV7-2, the J call TRBJ1-6; the D is unclear. The germline gives CDR1 SGHTA, CDR2 FQGNSA. The germline V and J ends were trimmed by 1 base and 15 bases, with 10 bases remaining between them. The CDR3 runs 12 residues. CDR3 sequence reads: CASSLDVSRLHF. For the CDR3, the DNA is TGTGCCAGCAGCTTAGATGTATCTCGCCTCCACTTT.

The chain is built from TRBV19 and TRBJ2-3; 7 nucleotides line up with TRBD2. Trimming cost V 10 bases and J 3 bases; bases outside gene matches: 10. Germline V gene lookup returns CDR1 LNHDA and CDR2 SQIVND (reference sequence). The CDR3 is 14 residues long. CDR3 coding DNA: TGTGCCACTACACATAGCGGGTCGACAGATACGCAGTATTTT. It specifies CATTHSGSTDTQYF. Full variable domain (missing parts from reference TRBV19 and TRBJ2-3): DGGITQSPKYLFRKEGQNVTLSCEQNLNHDAMYWYRQDPGQGLRLIYYSQIVNDFQKGDIAEGYSVSREKKESFPLTVTSAQKNPTAFYLCATTHSGSTDTQYFGPGTRLTVL.

The chain combines TRBV27 with TRBJ2-6, with D possibly TRBD2 on 5 matching bases. Per the germline V gene, CDR1 is MNHEY and CDR2 is SMNVEV (reference sequence). The CDR3 spans 16 residues. V lost 7 bases to trimming and J lost 3 bases, with 16 bases between them. CDR3 coding DNA: TGTGCCAGCACCCCTCGAGCCGCGGGTGGGGCCAACGTCCTGACTTTC. Encoded protein: CASTPRAAGGANVLTF.

The CDR3 sequence: CASSSPHSSSYEQYF. In DNA, the CDR3 is TGTGCCAGCAGTTCACCTCACTCCTCCTCCTACGAGCAGTACTTC. This rearrangement joins TRBV28 to TRBJ2-7; the D is unclear. This CDR3 is built from 15 residues. The V end was cut by 4 bases, the J end by 0 bases, with 13 bases between. The germline V gene encodes CDR1 MDHEN and CDR2 SYDVKM.

This chain connects TRBV7-2 to TRBJ2-7; possibly TRBD1 for D (5 bases). The CDR3 is 15 residues long. V lost 0 bases and J lost 0, with 9 bases in between. Germline loops: CDR1 SGHTA, CDR2 FQGNSA. The chain's CDR3 is CASSLAGPSSYEQYF. The DNA of the CDR3 is TGTGCCAGCAGCTTAGCGGGGCCGAGCTCCTACGAGCAGTACTTC. The complete variable domain, with remaining parts taken from reference TRBV7-2 and TRBJ2-7, reads GAGVSQSPSNKVTEKGKDVELRCDPISGHTALYWYRQSLGQGLEFLIYFQGNSAPDKSGLPSDRFSAERTGGSVSTLTIQRTQQEDSAVYLCASSLAGPSSYEQYFGPGTRLTVT.